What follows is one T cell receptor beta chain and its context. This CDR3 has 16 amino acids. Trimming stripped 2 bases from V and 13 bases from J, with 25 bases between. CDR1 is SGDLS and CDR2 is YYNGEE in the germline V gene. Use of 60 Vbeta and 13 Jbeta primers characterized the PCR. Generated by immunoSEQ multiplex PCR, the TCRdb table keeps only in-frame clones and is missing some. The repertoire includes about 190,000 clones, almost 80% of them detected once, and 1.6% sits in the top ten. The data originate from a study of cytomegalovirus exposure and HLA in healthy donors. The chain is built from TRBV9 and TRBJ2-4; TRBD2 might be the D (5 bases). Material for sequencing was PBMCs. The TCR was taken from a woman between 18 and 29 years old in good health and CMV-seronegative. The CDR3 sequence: CASSVTPSSPGEIQYF. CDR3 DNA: TGTGCCAGCAGCGTTACCCCCTCCTCCCCCGGGGAGATACAGTACTTC.